The 5 T cell receptor beta chains in this list originate from one sample, sequenced in a study of OX40 agonist ivuxolimab in advanced cancers. Clones were sequenced by immunoSEQ multiplex PCR, and TCRdb holds only the in-frame ones, with some missing. This sample has some 85,000 clones, with roughly 90% found just once. The sequences come from CD4+ or CD8+ T cells sorted from blood, collected in a trial of the OX40 agonist ivuxolimab. The receptors shown here come from an adult with an advanced solid tumor such as melanoma, head and neck, liver or kidney cancer.

Only a few counts were recorded for this clone. The V gene is TRBV12-5, the J gene TRBJ2-7; 9 bases line up with TRBD1. This CDR3 comprises 15 residues. The V gene end was trimmed by 7 bases and the J gene end by 4 bases; junction bases not matched to a gene: 11. Germline assignment: CDR1 LGHNT and CDR2 FRNRAP. The CDR3 DNA is TGTGCTAGTGTTATTCGGACAGGGACAGGGTACGAGCAGTACTTC. The encoded protein is CASVIRTGTGYEQYF.

In the case of this clone: The sample contains more than one DNA sequence encoding this CDR3. The rearrangement uses TRBV20-1 and TRBJ2-3; no definite D call. Germline CDR1 reads DFQATT; CDR2 reads SNEGSKA (reference sequence). The CDR3 runs to 10 residues. V lost 6 bases and J lost 0, with 1 base in between. The CDR3 spells CSASTDTQYF. Here the CDR3 DNA reads TGCAGTGCAAGCACAGATACGCAGTATTTT.

CDR3 in amino acids: CAWKRQRDTEAFF. The CDR3, as DNA: TGTGCCTGGAAGAGGCAACGGGACACTGAAGCTTTCTTT. This chain connects TRBV30 to TRBJ1-1; no clear D. V lost 4 bases and J lost 3, with 12 bases in between. Per germline, CDR1 GTSNPN and CDR2 SVGIG (reference sequence). The CDR3 has 13 residues.

The V gene is TRBV28, the J gene TRBJ2-7; TRBD1 agrees at 9 bases. Germline assignment: CDR1 MDHEN and CDR2 SYDVKM. This CDR3 has 11 residues. V lost 5 bases to trimming and J lost 8 bases; unmatched junction nucleotides: 1. The CDR3 nucleotides read TGTGCCAGCAGTACAGGGGGCCAGCAGTACTTC. Its protein product is CASSTGGQQYF.

The genes are TRBV2 and TRBJ1-1; perhaps TRBD1 as D (6 bases). Trimming shortened V by 5 bases and J by 1 base, and 8 bases separated the two germline ends. The CDR3 consists of 13 residues. The germline gives CDR1 SNHLY, CDR2 FYNNEI. CDR3 loop: CASSTDRNTEAFF. CDR3 bases: TGTGCCAGCAGTACGGACAGGAACACTGAAGCTTTCTTT.